The 17 T cell receptor beta chains reported below all come from one sample, sequenced in a study of shared clonotypes between healthy human individuals. Measured with immunoSEQ multiplex PCR; TCRdb has only the in-frame clones, and not every one. The data hold 2.3 million or so clones, with 90% to 95% observed a single time. The sample taken for sequencing was naive CD4+ T cells from PBMCs. Documented subset: CD45RA+ positively selected. These receptors came from a man aged 18 to 30 in good health. Some clones in this sample may be carry-over from other donors' samples.

The V and J genes are TRBV29-1 and TRBJ2-7; D perhaps matches TRBD2 (5 bases). Trimming cost V 4 bases and J 3 bases, with 16 bases left between them. CDR1 and CDR2 from the germline V gene are SQVTM and ANQGSEA. The CDR3 is 14 residues long. CDR3 sequence: CSVGPRGGIYEQYF. CDR3 nucleotides: TGCAGCGTTGGCCCCCGTGGAGGAATCTACGAGCAGTACTTC.

The chain carries TRBV6-6 and TRBJ2-1, with 7 positions matching TRBD2. CDR1 and CDR2 (germline): MNHNY, SVGAGI (reference sequence). With V trimmed by 6 bases and J by 0 bases, 8 bases remained unmatched. The CDR3 is made up of 16 amino acids. CDR3 coding DNA: TGTGCCAGCAGAAAGGGCGGGAGCCTCTCCTACAATGAGCAGTTCTTC. This encodes CASRKGGSLSYNEQFF.

This rearrangement joins TRBV7-9 to TRBJ2-1; no clear D gene. Germline V gene lookup returns CDR1 SEHNR and CDR2 FQNEAQ (reference sequence). Trimming took 3 bases from V and 7 from J, leaving 10 bases between them. This CDR3 has 13 amino acids. In nucleotides, the CDR3 is TGTGCCAGCAGCTTCACCGGGCAGAATGAGCAGTTCTTC. It is translated as CASSFTGQNEQFF.

The rearrangement links TRBV5-1 to TRBJ1-3; perhaps TRBD1 as D (5 bases). Trimming pared 0 bases from V and 0 bases from J, leaving 10 bases between. Germline CDR1 reads SGHRS; CDR2 reads YFSETQ. The length of the CDR3 is 16 residues. CDR3 DNA: TGCGCCAGCAGCTTGGCTGGGGGAAACTCTGGAAACACCATATATTTT. Its translation: CASSLAGGNSGNTIYF.

The J gene is TRBJ2-1, the V gene TRBV7-9; 9 positions match TRBD1. The length of the CDR3 is 14 residues. The V gene end was trimmed by 1 base and the J gene end by 8 bases; junction bases not matched to a gene: 3. CDR1 SEHNR and CDR2 FQNEAQ come from the germline V gene (reference sequence). The CDR3 region is CASSLDRGRDEQFF. The CDR3 DNA sequence: TGTGCCAGCAGCTTAGACAGGGGGCGCGATGAGCAGTTCTTC.

The CDR3 spells CASSQTGYANTGELFF. CDR3 nucleotide sequence: TGTGCCAGCAGTCAGACAGGCTACGCGAACACCGGGGAGCTGTTTTTT. This sequence joins TRBV11-2 and TRBJ2-2; D might be TRBD1 (6 bases). This CDR3 is 16 amino acids long. Germline CDR1 and CDR2: SGHAT and FQNNGV. V was shortened by 6 bases and J by 0 bases, with 14 bases between the two germline ends.

V usage is TRBV4-1 and J usage is TRBJ1-4, with 9 positions matching TRBD1. This CDR3 contains 15 residues. V was clipped by 1 base and J by 7 bases; unmatched bases: 4. Looked up from germline, CDR1 is MGHRA and CDR2 is YSYEKL. CDR3 in amino acids: CASSQVETGGEKLFF. CDR3 DNA sequence: TGCGCCAGCAGCCAAGTCGAGACAGGGGGTGAAAAACTGTTTTTT.

The V call is TRBV6-5, the J call TRBJ2-3, with 14 bases that match TRBD2. Germline lookup yields CDR1 MNHEY and CDR2 SVGAGI. The V gene end was trimmed by 2 bases and the J gene end by 10 bases; junction bases not matched to a gene: 5. The CDR3 length is 15 residues. The CDR3 is CASSYDGTSGSAQYF. Written as DNA, the CDR3 is TGTGCCAGCAGTTACGACGGGACTAGCGGGAGTGCGCAGTATTTT.

The V and J genes are TRBV10-3 and TRBJ2-3; D perhaps matches TRBD1 (6 bases). CDR1 ENHRY and CDR2 SYGVKD come from the germline V gene. V was clipped by 6 bases and J by 6 bases, with 10 bases between them. This CDR3 contains 12 residues. CDR3 nucleotides: TGTGCCATCAGCGCACAGGGCGATACGCAGTATTTT. Translated, it gives CAISAQGDTQYF.

The chain carries TRBV5-1 and TRBJ2-5; weak D call: TRBD2 (6 bases). The CDR3 runs 14 residues. Germline CDR1 SGHRS, CDR2 YFSETQ. V shed 0 bases and J shed 6 bases, with 12 bases lying between them. CDR3 sequence reads: CASSLVGLEKTQYF. The DNA of the CDR3 is TGCGCCAGCAGCTTGGTGGGACTCGAAAAGACCCAGTACTTC.

A single count supports this clone. V gene TRBV4-2 combines with J gene TRBJ2-3; 9 positions match TRBD2. Germline CDR1 reads LGHNA; CDR2 reads YNFKEQ. There are 18 residues in the CDR3. J was trimmed by 5 bases and V by 1 base; bases with no gene match: 13. Here the CDR3 reads CASSQVLAGGPIGDTQYF. The CDR3, as DNA: TGTGCCAGCAGCCAAGTTCTCGCGGGAGGGCCTATTGGAGATACGCAGTATTTT.

This clone was seen a single time. The V gene is TRBV30, the J gene TRBJ1-4; D gene ambiguous. The CDR3 has 15 residues. The V end lost 1 base, the J end lost 6 bases, and 15 bases lay between the germline ends. Germline loops: CDR1 GTSNPN, CDR2 SVGIG (reference sequence). The CDR3 DNA is TGTGCCTGGAGTGAGAGACGGTGGGTGGATGAAAAACTGTTTTTT. Translation: CAWSERRWVDEKLFF.

The chain employs TRBV15 and TRBJ2-7; 11 bases agree with TRBD2. CDR1 is LNHNV, CDR2 YYDKDF, per germline (reference sequence). V lost 6 bases and J lost 5; bases outside the gene matches: 9. This CDR3 has 15 residues. CDR3 nucleotides: TGTGCCACCAGACATAGCGGGAGGGCCAAGGACGAGCAGTACTTC. It codes for CATRHSGRAKDEQYF.

In the case of this clone: Distinct nucleotide sequences in the sample also encode this CDR3. The chain uses TRBV4-3 and TRBJ1-1, with D tentatively TRBD1 (5 bases). In germline, CDR1 is LGHNA, CDR2 YSLEER. V was cut by 0 bases and J by 5 bases, with 7 bases left in between. The CDR3 is 13 amino acids. For the CDR3, the DNA is TGCGCCAGCAGCCAAGACGGGGGGACTGAAGCTTTCTTT. It codes for CASSQDGGTEAFF.

The chain recombines TRBV7-8 with TRBJ1-3; D is undetermined. V was pared by 5 bases and J by 4 bases, with 18 bases between. This CDR3 is 16 amino acids long. CDR1 and CDR2 from the germline V gene are SGHVS and FQNEAQ. This chain's CDR3 is CASSARSTAGGNTIYF. CDR3 DNA: TGTGCCAGCAGCGCCCGGTCCACCGCGGGGGGAAACACCATATATTTT.

The chain combines TRBV7-9 with TRBJ2-5; possibly TRBD1 or TRBD2 for D (5 bases each). Germline values: CDR1 SEHNR, CDR2 FQNEAQ (reference sequence). CDR3 length: 14 amino acids. Deletions cut 5 bases from V and 2 bases from J, with 12 bases between. Here the CDR3 DNA reads TGTGCCAGCAGCATTGGGACGACTCAAGAGACCCAGTACTTC. Translating it yields CASSIGTTQETQYF.

The chain uses TRBV7-9 and TRBJ2-1; D could derive from TRBD1 or TRBD2 (5 bases each). V shed 3 bases and J shed 6 bases, with 9 bases lying between them. The CDR3 sequence is 13 residues long. The V gene's germline CDR1 is SEHNR and CDR2 FQNEAQ (reference sequence). CDR3 protein: CASSFTGGNEQFF. The CDR3 nucleotides read TGTGCCAGCAGCTTTACAGGAGGCAATGAGCAGTTCTTC. Together with reference TRBV7-9 and TRBJ2-1, the CDR3 gives the full variable domain: DTGVSQNPRHKITKRGQNVTFRCDPISEHNRLYWYRQTLGQGPEFLTYFQNEAQLEKSRLLSDRFSAERPKGSFSTLEIQRTEQGDSAMYLCASSFTGGNEQFFGPGTRLTVL.